The next 8 T cell receptor beta chains were all read from a single sample in a study of control samples from healthy donors and cancer patients. The repertoire was sequenced with immunoSEQ multiplex PCR; TCRdb's copy has only in-frame clones and lacks some. The table shows tens of thousands of clones, with roughly 80% occurring only once. Material for sequencing was PBMCs. These receptors were collected from a man in his 70s with lung cancer.

The chain employs TRBV19 and TRBJ1-2; D is ambiguous. CDR3 length equals 15 residues. The germline V gene encodes CDR1 LNHDA and CDR2 SQIVND (reference sequence). The V end lost 3 bases, the J end lost 1 base, and 12 bases lay between the germline ends. CDR3 DNA sequence: TGTGCCAGTAGTATGCGGGCAGGAATTAACTATGGCTACACCTTC. Amino acid sequence: CASSMRAGINYGYTF.

The V call is TRBV7-2, the J call TRBJ2-1; no clear D. This CDR3 region has 14 residues. V was trimmed by 5 bases and J by 2 bases, leaving 10 bases between them. Looked up from germline, CDR1 is SGHTA and CDR2 is FQGNSA. CDR3 DNA: TGTGCCAGCAGCCGTCCTCAGCCCTACAATGAGCAGTTCTTC. As protein: CASSRPQPYNEQFF.

This chain links TRBV18 with TRBJ1-6; TRBD1 matches 8 bases. The CDR3 has 15 amino acids. Germline CDR1 reads KGHSH; CDR2 reads LQKENI. J lost 9 bases, V lost 3 bases, and 7 bases had no gene match. CDR3 bases: TGTGCCAGCTCACCCCGGGCGACAGGGGCTTCACCCCTCCACTTT. Residues: CASSPRATGASPLHF.

This clone appeared a single time. The genes are TRBV19 and TRBJ1-3; maybe TRBD1 (5 bases). Germline CDR1 LNHDA, CDR2 SQIVND (reference sequence). This CDR3 comprises 13 residues. V was trimmed by 5 bases and J by 4 bases, leaving 9 bases between them. The CDR3 DNA reads as TGTGCCAGTAGTGCGGGGGACGGAAACACCATATATTTT. Translated: CASSAGDGNTIYF.

The chain joins TRBV7-7 to TRBJ2-2, with 7 nucleotides matching TRBD1. The CDR3 runs 17 residues. The J segment lost 4 bases and the V segment lost 1 base, leaving 9 bases of the junction unmatched. Germline loops: CDR1 SSHAT, CDR2 FNYEAQ (reference sequence). In DNA form, the CDR3 reads TGTGCCAGCAGCTTAGATTTGTACAGGGGCGGCACCGGGGAGCTGTTTTTT. It specifies CASSLDLYRGGTGELFF.

J is TRBJ2-7 and V is TRBV29-1; D possibly corresponds to TRBD2 (6 bases). CDR1 is SQVTM and CDR2 is ANQGSEA in the germline V gene. This CDR3 is 14 amino acids long. Trimming removed 3 bases at V and 5 bases at J, with 17 bases between. In DNA form, the CDR3 reads TGCAGCGTTGAGGTTCGGGGGAGGAACCACGAGCAGTACTTC. Its protein product is CSVEVRGRNHEQYF.

The CDR3 loop is CASRESSQKWPQHF. CDR3 nucleotides: TGTGCCAGCAGAGAGTCCTCACAGAAATGGCCCCAGCATTTT. The rearrangement links TRBV2 to TRBJ1-5, with no clear D. This CDR3 contains 14 residues. Trimming shortened V by 6 bases and J by 9 bases, and 18 bases separated the two germline ends. The germline CDR1 and CDR2 sequences are SNHLY and FYNNEI.

The CDR3 sequence is CASSLARDYGYTF. The CDR3 nucleotides read TGTGCCAGCAGTTTAGCCAGAGACTATGGCTACACCTTC. The chain recombines TRBV28 with TRBJ1-2; D remains unclear. Trimming took off 2 bases at V and 3 bases at J, with 7 bases between the two ends. CDR3 size: 13 residues. CDR1 is MDHEN and CDR2 is SYDVKM in the germline V gene.